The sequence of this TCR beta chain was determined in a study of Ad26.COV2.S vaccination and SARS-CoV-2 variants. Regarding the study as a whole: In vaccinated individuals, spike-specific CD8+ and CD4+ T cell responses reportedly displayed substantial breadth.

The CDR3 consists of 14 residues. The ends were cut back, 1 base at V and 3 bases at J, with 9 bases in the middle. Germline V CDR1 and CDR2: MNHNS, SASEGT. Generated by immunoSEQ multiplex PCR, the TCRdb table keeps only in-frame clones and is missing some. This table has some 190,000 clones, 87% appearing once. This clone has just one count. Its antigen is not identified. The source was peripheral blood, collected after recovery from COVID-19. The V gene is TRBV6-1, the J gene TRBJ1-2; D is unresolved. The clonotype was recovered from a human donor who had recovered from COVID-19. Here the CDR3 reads CASSEGASDYGYTF. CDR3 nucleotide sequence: TGTGCCAGCAGTGAAGGCGCCTCCGACTATGGCTACACCTTC.